These T cell receptor beta chains were read from a single sample in a study of neurological immune-mediated disorders. TCRdb itself ran the 5' RACE reads through MiXCR, one entry per CDR3 protein. The table includes about 10,000 distinct CDR3 sequences, 20% to 25% detected once. Sequenced: CD8+ T cells from blood. These receptors all come from a woman aged 60-75 years with HTLV-1-associated myelopathy (HAM/TSP). Both conserved end residues are part of each CDR3. The order of the fields is D gene, clone size, V gene, J gene, CDR3 protein, CDR3 DNA. A D gene is named only where the DNA matches it firmly. For some rows the clone size is stated as once, few or many, or as a class when expanded; others skip it.

D: .
size: many
V: TRBV12-3/TRBV12-4
J: TRBJ2-2
CDR3: CASSFGVPGELFF
DNA: TGTGCCAGCAGTTTTGGGGTCCCCGGGGAGCTGTTTTTT

D: .
size: many
V: TRBV7-9
J: TRBJ2-1
CDR3: CASSPASIYEQFF
DNA: TGTGCCAGCAGCCCTGCTAGTATTTATGAGCAGTTCTTC

D: .
size: medium-sized
V: TRBV4-1
J: TRBJ2-3
CDR3: CASSHGPLTDTQYF
DNA: TGCGCCAGCAGCCACGGACCACTCACAGATACGCAGTATTTT

D: TRBD2
size: many
V: TRBV10-2
J: TRBJ2-2
CDR3: CAGTERGKNTGELFF
DNA: TGCGCCGGGACCGAGCGGGGAAAGAACACCGGGGAGCTGTTTTTT

D: TRBD2
size: .
V: TRBV24-1
J: TRBJ2-2
CDR3: CATSDPGLAGGPGELFF
DNA: TGTGCCACCAGTGATCCTGGACTAGCGGGGGGCCCCGGGGAGCTGTTTTTT

D: .
size: .
V: TRBV20-1
J: TRBJ1-1
CDR3: CSAGLGGRAEAFF
DNA: TGCAGTGCTGGCCTCGGGGGGCGAGCTGAAGCTTTCTTT

D: TRBD1
size: many
V: TRBV11-2
J: TRBJ1-2
CDR3: CASSRKDRAEASYGYTF
DNA: TGTGCCAGCAGCCGCAAGGACAGGGCCGAAGCAAGCTATGGCTACACCTTC

D: TRBD1
size: many
V: TRBV6-5
J: TRBJ2-5
CDR3: CASSRQGETQYF
DNA: TGTGCCAGCAGCAGACAGGGAGAGACCCAGTACTTC

D: .
size: medium-sized
V: TRBV20-1
J: TRBJ1-1
CDR3: CSARVPSTNTEAFF
DNA: TGCAGTGCTAGAGTCCCTTCTACGAACACTGAAGCTTTCTTT

D: .
size: many
V: TRBV4-1
J: TRBJ1-1
CDR3: CASSQVGANSEAFF
DNA: TGCGCCAGCAGCCAAGTGGGAGCGAACAGTGAAGCTTTCTTT

D: .
size: many
V: TRBV27
J: TRBJ1-5
CDR3: CASVPRGQNPNQPQHF
DNA: TGTGCCAGCGTGCCCCGGGGGCAGAACCCCAATCAGCCCCAGCATTTT

D: TRBD2
size: .
V: TRBV20-1
J: TRBJ2-1
CDR3: CSAVSGGAGDTQFF
DNA: TGCAGTGCCGTTAGCGGGGGGGCTGGAGATACGCAGTTCTTC

D: .
size: .
V: TRBV3-1
J: TRBJ2-7
CDR3: CASSGDTSYEQYF
DNA: TGTGCCAGCAGCGGGGACACCTCCTACGAGCAGTACTTC

D: TRBD2
size: many
V: TRBV11-2
J: TRBJ2-2
CDR3: CASSLNPTSGNTGELFF
DNA: TGTGCCAGCAGCTTAAATCCGACTAGCGGAAACACCGGGGAGCTGTTTTTT

D: .
size: many
V: TRBV6-6
J: TRBJ2-7
CDR3: CASSYGFRADYEQYF
DNA: TGTGCCAGCAGTTATGGTTTCAGGGCCGACTACGAGCAGTACTTC

D: TRBD1
size: many
V: TRBV6-1
J: TRBJ1-5
CDR3: CASRLQGEVRQPQHF
DNA: TGTGCCAGCAGGCTGCAGGGGGAAGTCCGTCAGCCCCAGCATTTT

D: .
size: .
V: TRBV21-1
J: TRBJ2-7
CDR3: CASSKRTSSSYEQYF
DNA: TGTGCCAGCAGCAAAAGGACTAGCAGCTCCTACGAGCAGTACTTC

D: .
size: .
V: TRBV27
J: TRBJ2-7
CDR3: CASSRKEGSNYEQYF
DNA: TGTGCCAGCAGTAGAAAAGAGGGGTCGAACTACGAGCAGTACTTC

D: TRBD1
size: few
V: TRBV20-1
J: TRBJ2-1
CDR3: CSAGDRDRGYEQFF
DNA: TGCAGTGCTGGAGATAGGGACAGGGGCTATGAGCAGTTCTTC

D: .
size: many
V: TRBV20-1
J: TRBJ1-6
CDR3: CSAKTGLGTPLHF
DNA: TGCAGTGCCAAGACCGGGTTGGGGACACCCCTCCACTTT

D: TRBD1
size: .
V: TRBV9
J: TRBJ2-7
CDR3: CASSVAGAGQGAYEQYF
DNA: TGTGCCAGCAGCGTAGCTGGGGCGGGACAGGGTGCTTACGAGCAGTACTTC

D: .
size: many
V: TRBV30
J: TRBJ1-1
CDR3: CAWSSAHNTEAFF
DNA: TGTGCCTGGAGTTCCGCGCACAACACTGAAGCTTTCTTT

D: .
size: medium-sized
V: TRBV20-1
J: TRBJ1-2
CDR3: CSARVSDFNYGYTF
DNA: TGCAGTGCTAGAGTTTCGGACTTTAACTATGGCTACACCTTC